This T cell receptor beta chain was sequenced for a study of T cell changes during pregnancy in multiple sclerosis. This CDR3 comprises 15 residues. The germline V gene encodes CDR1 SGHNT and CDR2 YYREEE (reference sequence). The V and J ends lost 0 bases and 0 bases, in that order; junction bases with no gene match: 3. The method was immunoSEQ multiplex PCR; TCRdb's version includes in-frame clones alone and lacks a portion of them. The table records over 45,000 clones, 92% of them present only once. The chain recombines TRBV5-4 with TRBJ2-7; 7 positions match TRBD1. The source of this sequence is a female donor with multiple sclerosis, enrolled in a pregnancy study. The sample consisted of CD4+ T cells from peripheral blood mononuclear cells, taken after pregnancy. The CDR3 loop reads CASSLGAGGSYEQYF. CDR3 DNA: TGTGCCAGCAGCTTGGGGGCAGGGGGCTCCTACGAGCAGTACTTC. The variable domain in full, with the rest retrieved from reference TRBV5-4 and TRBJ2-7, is ETGVTQSPTHLIKTRGQQVTLRCSSQSGHNTVSWYQQALGQGPQFIFQYYREEENGRGNFPPRFSGLQFPNYSSELNVNALELDDSALYLCASSLGAGGSYEQYFGPGTRLTVT.